This entry lists 24 T cell receptor beta chains sequenced from one sample in a study of blood T cell repertoires in COVID-19. Sequencing used immunoSEQ multiplex PCR; TCRdb keeps in-frame clones, though not all of them. This table holds 230,000 or so clones, around 80% found once. Sample: peripheral blood. These receptors were collected from a middle-aged man with active or convalescent COVID-19.

The chain links TRBV23-1 to TRBJ1-2, with TRBD1 as a possible D gene (5 bases). TRBV23-1 is assigned to the ORF class and has an uncertain function. This CDR3 has 13 amino acids. V dropped 6 bases and J dropped 7 bases, with 15 bases sitting between them. In DNA, the CDR3 is TGCGCCAGCAGGAGGGAGGGGACGAGTGGCTACACCTTC. Protein: CASRREGTSGYTF.

The chain has TRBV2 and TRBJ1-6, with D uncertain. V was trimmed by 8 bases and J by 9 bases, leaving 17 bases between them. This CDR3 contains 14 residues. Germline V lookup: CDR1 SNHLY, CDR2 FYNNEI. The CDR3 sequence: CASSEIGPGSPLHF. CDR3 bases: TGTGCCAGCTCTGAAATCGGCCCGGGTTCACCCCTCCACTTT.

V usage is TRBV7-8 and J usage is TRBJ1-5; possible D gene TRBD1, 6 bases. The CDR3 is 16 amino acids. V lost 5 bases, J lost 3 bases, and 17 bases lay in between. Germline V lookup: CDR1 SGHVS, CDR2 FQNEAQ. CDR3 region: CASSPLGGANNQPQHF. CDR3 in DNA: TGTGCCAGCAGCCCGCTGGGGGGGGCTAACAATCAGCCCCAGCATTTT. Full variable domain (remainder filled in from reference TRBV7-8 and TRBJ1-5): GAGVSQSPRYKVAKRGQDVALRCDPISGHVSLFWYQQALGQGPEFLTYFQNEAQLDKSGLPSDRFFAERPEGSVSTLKIQRTQQEDSAVYLCASSPLGGANNQPQHFGDGTRLSIL.

The chain has TRBV28 and TRBJ1-1; possible D gene TRBD1, 6 bases. CDR1 is MDHEN and CDR2 is SYDVKM in the germline V gene. V was trimmed by 6 bases and J by 1 base, leaving 12 bases between them. The CDR3 totals 14 residues. CDR3 amino acids: CASSLTGRNTEAFF. The CDR3 DNA reads as TGTGCCAGCAGCCTTACAGGGAGGAACACTGAAGCTTTCTTT.

The chain uses TRBV14 and TRBJ2-1; TRBD1 might be the D (6 bases). Germline assignment: CDR1 SGHDN and CDR2 FVKESK. The CDR3 is 12 residues long. Trimming pared 3 bases from V and 14 bases from J, leaving 14 bases between. The DNA for the CDR3 is TGTGCCAGCAGCCAGTACAGGGCGCGGGAGTTCTTC. Its translation is CASSQYRAREFF.

In this sample, this clone turned up once. This sequence joins TRBV6-5 and TRBJ1-1, with 10 bases that match TRBD1. Germline lookup yields CDR1 MNHEY and CDR2 SVGAGI. The length of the CDR3 is 15 residues. The V segment lost 6 bases and the J segment 10 bases; nucleotides outside the gene matches: 14. The CDR3 sequence: CASSDPGTGVFGAFF. The DNA of the CDR3 is TGTGCCAGCAGCGATCCCGGGACAGGGGTGTTTGGAGCTTTCTTT.

The chain combines TRBV30 with TRBJ1-2; tentative D call: TRBD1 (6 bases). Germline-derived CDR1 and CDR2 are GTSNPN and SVGIG (reference sequence). V was pared by 7 bases and J by 1 base, with 22 bases between. CDR3 size: 16 residues. DNA of the CDR3: TGTGCCTCCCCGGGATCGACAGGCACCCATAACTATGGCTACACCTTC. Protein product: CASPGSTGTHNYGYTF.

The rearrangement links TRBV2 to TRBJ1-1; TRBD1 is a possible D gene (6 bases). The CDR3 length is 13 residues. The germline V gene has CDR1 SNHLY and CDR2 FYNNEI. Trimming removed 11 bases from V and 4 bases from J, with 17 bases in between. CDR3 sequence: CAAQGRLSTEAFF. CDR3 nucleotide sequence: TGTGCCGCCCAGGGGCGGCTTAGCACTGAAGCTTTCTTT.

CDR3 DNA sequence: TGTGCTAGTGGTTTGGCCAAAATGGGGGGATCCCTCTTTGGTTTCTTT. It translates to CASGLAKMGGSLFGFF. The gene calls are TRBV12-5 and TRBJ1-1, with D possibly being TRBD1 (5 bases). Germline V CDR1 and CDR2: LGHNT, FRNRAP. The CDR3 extends over 16 amino acids. Between the trimmed V and J ends, which lost 1 base and 13 bases, there was a span of 25 bases.

V usage is TRBV20-1 and J usage is TRBJ2-1, with D perhaps given as TRBD1 or TRBD2 (5 bases each). CDR3 length: 13 residues. The germline V and J ends were trimmed by 3 bases and 3 bases, with 9 bases remaining between them. CDR1 is DFQATT, CDR2 SNEGSKA, per germline (reference sequence). CDR3: CSASEGLYNEQFF. The CDR3, as DNA: TGCAGTGCTAGTGAGGGGCTCTACAATGAGCAGTTCTTC.

This clone occurred once. The chain uses TRBV4-3 and TRBJ2-7, with 8 bases matching TRBD2. CDR1 and CDR2 from the germline V gene are LGHNA and YSLEER. With 3 bases clipped from V and 3 bases from J, the junction kept 10 bases outside the gene matches. The CDR3 spans 16 residues. CDR3 protein: CASSQKPGGEYYEQYF. Here the CDR3 DNA reads TGCGCCAGCAGCCAGAAACCCGGGGGGGAGTACTACGAGCAGTACTTC.

The chain employs TRBV10-1 and TRBJ1-5; no definite D call. The germline CDR1 and CDR2 sequences are WNHNN and SYGVQD (reference sequence). Trimming stripped 2 bases from V and 4 bases from J, with 6 bases between. The CDR3 runs to 13 residues. The CDR3 region is CASSEGKNQPQHF. CDR3 nucleotides: TGCGCCAGCAGTGAGGGCAAAAATCAGCCCCAGCATTTT.

The chain recombines TRBV11-3 with TRBJ2-1; 8 bases map to TRBD1. V dropped 3 bases and J dropped 8; count of bases not matched to a gene: 9. There are 15 residues in the CDR3. Per the germline V gene, CDR1 is SGHNT and CDR2 is YENEEA. CDR3: CASSLSRGRIDEQFF. CDR3 bases: TGTGCCAGCAGCTTGTCCAGGGGGCGCATCGATGAGCAGTTCTTC.

The genes are TRBV4-2 and TRBJ1-4; 7 positions match TRBD1. The V segment lost 1 base and the J segment 4 bases; nucleotides outside the gene matches: 6. The V gene's germline CDR1 is LGHNA and CDR2 YNFKEQ. This CDR3 has 16 residues. As DNA, the CDR3 is TGTGCCAGCAGCCAAGGCTCACAGGGGAATAATGAAAAACTGTTTTTT. Residues: CASSQGSQGNNEKLFF.

This chain joins TRBV27 and TRBJ1-2; D call uncertain. The germline CDR1 and CDR2 sequences are MNHEY and SMNVEV (reference sequence). The CDR3 runs to 15 residues. Between the trimmed V and J ends, which lost 2 bases and 0 bases, there was a span of 10 bases. This chain's CDR3 is CASSLMGRANYGYTF. The CDR3 DNA reads TGTGCCAGCAGTTTAATGGGCAGAGCTAACTATGGCTACACCTTC.

The chain has TRBV6-2 or TRBV6-3 and TRBJ2-7; perhaps TRBD2 as D (6 bases). With 4 bases removed from V and 3 bases from J, the gap between germline ends came to 10 bases. Germline-derived CDR1 and CDR2 are MNHEY and SVGEGT. The CDR3 spans 13 residues. As DNA, the CDR3 is TGTGCCAGCAGTTCCGGGGGAATCTACGAGCAGTACTTC. Its translation is CASSSGGIYEQYF.

The V gene is TRBV30, the J gene TRBJ1-3, with D tentatively TRBD1 (5 bases). Trimming cost V 0 bases and J 8 bases, with 5 bases left between them. This CDR3 has 11 residues. The germline V gene encodes CDR1 GTSNPN and CDR2 SVGIG (reference sequence). CDR3: CAWSVGDTIYF. DNA of the CDR3: TGTGCCTGGAGTGTAGGGGACACCATATATTTT.

This chain links TRBV6-6 with TRBJ1-1; D is possibly TRBD1 (5 bases). Germline values: CDR1 MNHNY, CDR2 SVGAGI (reference sequence). The CDR3 is 14 amino acids. V was trimmed by 2 bases and J by 5 bases, leaving 12 bases between them. The CDR3 region is CASSYIRVGTEAFF. CDR3 nucleotide sequence: TGTGCCAGCAGTTACATCAGGGTAGGAACTGAAGCTTTCTTT.

The chain employs TRBV25-1 and TRBJ2-2, with a tentative D call TRBD1 (7 bases). The CDR3 extends over 16 amino acids. Deletions cut 5 bases from V and 5 bases from J, with 18 bases between. Germline lookup yields CDR1 MGHDK and CDR2 SYGVNS. CDR3 sequence: CASSSLTGEVTGELFF. In DNA, the CDR3 is TGTGCCAGCAGTTCACTTACAGGGGAGGTGACCGGGGAGCTGTTTTTT. The full variable domain, its missing parts supplied by reference TRBV25-1 and TRBJ2-2, is EADIYQTPRYLVIGTGKKITLECSQTMGHDKMYWYQQDPGMELHLIHYSYGVNSTEKGDLSSESTVSRIRTEHFPLTLESARPSHTSQYLCASSSLTGEVTGELFFGEGSRLTVL.

This clone has just a few counts. The J gene is TRBJ1-4, the V gene TRBV5-5; no reliable D call. The germline V gene has CDR1 SGHKS and CDR2 YYEKEE (reference sequence). This CDR3 contains 16 residues. Between the trimmed V and J ends, which lost 1 base and 6 bases, there was a span of 16 bases. This CDR3 reads CASSLPGSGSDEKLFF. The CDR3 DNA reads TGTGCCAGCAGCTTGCCCGGGAGTGGGTCAGATGAAAAACTGTTTTTT.

The gene calls are TRBV6-1 and TRBJ1-1, with D maybe TRBD1 (5 bases). Germline-derived CDR1 and CDR2 are MNHNS and SASEGT. The V end lost 2 bases, the J end lost 6 bases, and 16 bases lay between the germline ends. The CDR3 is 15 residues long. This CDR3 is CASSESPGRLAEAFF. CDR3 nucleotide sequence: TGTGCCAGCAGTGAAAGTCCAGGGAGGTTGGCTGAAGCTTTCTTT.

The chain uses TRBV7-9 and TRBJ1-2; 7 nucleotides line up with TRBD1. CDR1 is SEHNR and CDR2 is FQNEAQ in the germline V gene (reference sequence). The J segment lost 6 bases and the V segment lost 2 bases, leaving 6 bases of the junction unmatched. The CDR3 has 14 amino acids. CDR3 DNA sequence: TGTGCCAGCAGCTTATTCGACAGGGAGGATGGCTACACCTTC. It specifies CASSLFDREDGYTF.

The J gene is TRBJ2-1, the V gene TRBV6-5; possibly TRBD2 for D (5 bases). The germline V and J ends were trimmed by 9 bases and 9 bases, with 15 bases remaining between them. Germline assignment: CDR1 MNHEY and CDR2 SVGAGI. The CDR3 spans 12 residues. Written as DNA, the CDR3 is TGTGCCAGTCTCCGCCCCGCGGGTGAGCAGTTCTTC. Protein product: CASLRPAGEQFF.

The J gene is TRBJ2-5, the V gene TRBV15; the match to TRBD1 covers 9 bases. Germline CDR1 is LNHNV and CDR2 is YYDKDF (reference sequence). This CDR3 has 14 amino acids. The ends lost 3 bases at V and 4 bases at J; junction bases unmatched: 3. In nucleotides, the CDR3 is TGTGCCACCAGCAGGGGACAGGGAAGAGAGACCCAGTACTTC. Amino acids: CATSRGQGRETQYF.